The 5 T cell receptor beta chains listed next were all sequenced from one sample in a study of blood T cell repertoires in COVID-19. The data were produced by immunoSEQ multiplex PCR, yet TCRdb's version contains in-frame clones alone and is incomplete. The top ten clones hold 2% to 2.5% of a sample with 100,000 or so clones, roughly 92% of them seen once. Sequenced input: peripheral blood. Every receptor here comes from a man between 45 and 60 years old with active COVID-19.

This clone appeared once. V is TRBV7-2 and J is TRBJ1-4; 10 bases are a match to TRBD1. Losses at the gene ends were 5 bases for V and 6 bases for J; bases not matched to a gene: 6. This CDR3 has 15 residues. CDR1 and CDR2 from the germline V gene are SGHTA and FQGNSA. CDR3 sequence (DNA): TGTGCCAGCAGCCCGGGACAGGGGATATATGAAAAACTGTTTTTT. Encoded protein: CASSPGQGIYEKLFF.

The gene calls are TRBV5-1 and TRBJ2-2, with a weak D call TRBD1 (5 bases). Deletions cut 1 base from V and 1 base from J, with 8 bases between. CDR3 size: 15 residues. The germline CDR1 and CDR2 sequences are SGHRS and YFSETQ. CDR3 amino acids: CASSLTGRNTGELFF. The CDR3 nucleotides are TGCGCCAGCAGCTTGACAGGTCGGAACACCGGGGAGCTGTTTTTT.

This clone was recorded once. The chain couples TRBV27 to TRBJ2-7; perhaps TRBD2 as D (6 bases). The CDR3 covers 15 residues. The V end was cut by 5 bases, the J end by 5 bases, with 19 bases between. From germline, CDR1 is MNHEY and CDR2 SMNVEV (reference sequence). The CDR3 spells CASSAETSKANEQYF. In nucleotides, the CDR3 is TGTGCCAGCAGTGCCGAGACTAGTAAAGCCAACGAGCAGTACTTC.

The rearrangement joins TRBV7-2 to TRBJ1-2; D remains unclear. Per germline, CDR1 SGHTA and CDR2 FQGNSA. With 2 bases removed from V and 4 bases from J, the gap between germline ends came to 17 bases. CDR3 length: 16 amino acids. Here the CDR3 reads CASSLLEGARIYGYTF. The CDR3 DNA follows: TGTGCCAGCAGCTTATTAGAGGGAGCGAGAATCTATGGCTACACCTTC.

The rearrangement uses TRBV7-2 and TRBJ2-5; TRBD2 matches at 7 bases. Germline V gene data show CDR1 as SGHTA and CDR2 as FQGNSA. J gave up 4 bases and V 1 base, and 3 bases lay outside the gene matches. The CDR3 runs 14 residues. The CDR3 region is CASSLGAGRETQYF. The CDR3 DNA reads TGTGCCAGCAGCTTAGGAGCGGGACGAGAGACCCAGTACTTC.